These T cell receptor beta chains were read from a single sample in a study of Tregs in tolerant kidney transplant recipients. Only in-frame clones appear in the TCRdb table, and some are missing; sequencing was by immunoSEQ multiplex PCR. Among about 72,000 clones listed, more than 90% were seen once. The sequenced sample was CD8+ T cells from blood, obtained before the transplant. The receptors originated from a human donor who received a combined kidney and bone marrow transplant. Both conserved end residues are part of each CDR3. D genes are given only for firm matches. Clone size, where shown, is once, few, many, or a class for clones that have expanded.

TRBD2 TRBJ2-3 TRBV5-6 . 19 CASSFPTSGREGESDTQYF TGTGCCAGCAGCTTCCCTACTAGCGGGAGGGAAGGGGAGTCAGATACGCAGTATTTT
. TRBJ2-7 TRBV5-6 . 15 CASSLWSYPLYEQYF TGTGCCAGCAGCTTATGGAGTTATCCCCTCTACGAGCAGTACTTC
. TRBJ2-7 TRBV30 . 13 CAWSIISSYEQYF TGTGCCTGGAGTATAATTAGCTCCTACGAGCAGTACTTC
TRBD1 TRBJ1-1 TRBV6-4 . 15 CASSAGTGANTEAFF TGTGCCAGCAGTGCCGGGACAGGGGCGAACACTGAAGCTTTCTTT
. TRBJ1-4 TRBV7-9 . 15 CASSLVSATNEKLFF TGTGCCAGCAGCTTAGTATCGGCAACTAATGAAAAACTGTTTTTT
TRBD2 TRBJ2-7 TRBV15 . 15 CATSRDRLAGDEQYF TGTGCCACCAGCAGAGATAGGCTAGCGGGCGACGAGCAGTACTTC
. TRBJ2-4 TRBV5-6 . 17 CASSLAGLTLAKNIQYF TGTGCCAGCAGCTTGGCAGGTTTGACGTTAGCCAAAAACATTCAGTACTTC
. TRBJ2-5 TRBV28 . 11 CASSLQETQYF TGTGCCAGCAGTTTGCAGGAGACCCAGTACTTC
. TRBJ2-5 TRBV6-1 . 15 CASSEHKGFSETQYF TGTGCCAGCAGTGAACACAAGGGGTTCTCAGAGACCCAGTACTTC
TRBD2 TRBJ2-7 TRBV7-6 . 15 CASSPASGGSYEQYF TGTGCCAGCAGCCCGGCTAGCGGGGGATCCTACGAGCAGTACTTC
. TRBJ1-4 TRBV6-5 . 16 CASSYTEITTNEKLFF TGTGCCAGCAGTTACACTGAAATAACAACTAATGAAAAACTGTTTTTT
. TRBJ2-7 TRBV27 . 12 CASRTTANEQYF TGTGCCAGCAGGACTACAGCAAACGAGCAGTACTTC
. TRBJ1-2 TRBV7-9 . 13 CASSSGLVYGYTF TGTGCCAGCAGCTCGGGACTCGTCTATGGCTACACCTTC
TRBD2 TRBJ2-7 TRBV13 . 15 CASSLTSGGVYEQYF TGTGCCAGCAGCTTAACTAGCGGGGGTGTTTACGAGCAGTACTTC
TRBD1 TRBJ1-2 TRBV7-9 . 14 CASRRQTGYDGYTF TGTGCCAGCAGAAGACAGACAGGGTACGATGGCTACACCTTC
. TRBJ2-7 TRBV5-6 . 15 CASSLKNSIRYEQYF TGTGCCAGCAGCTTGAAGAACAGCATCCGCTACGAGCAGTACTTC
. TRBJ1-5 TRBV6-6 few 15 CASRPEGSPGQPQHF TGTGCCAGCAGGCCTGAGGGCTCACCGGGGCAGCCCCAGCATTTT